Listed below are T cell receptor beta chains from one sample, sequenced in a study of T cells in localized non-small cell lung cancer. Using immunoSEQ multiplex PCR, the repertoire was profiled, and TCRdb retains in-frame clones only, with some absent. The sample consists of fewer than 15,000 clones, roughly 84% of them appearing once. The sequencing here drew on peripheral blood, taken before any cancer treatment. These receptors all stem from a male donor aged 60 or over with stage I squamous cell lung carcinoma. CDR3s include the opening cysteine and the closing phenylalanine or tryptophan. A D gene is named only where the DNA matches it firmly. Size is stated for part of the rows, as once, few or many counts, or as a class when the clone is expanded.

clone_size d_call j_call v_call cdr3_aa cdr3_nt
- - TRBJ2-1 TRBV5-5 CASSYKEEQFF TGTGCCAGCAGCTACAAAGAGGAGCAGTTCTTC
- TRBD2 TRBJ2-2 TRBV7-2 CASSLLAGLTGELFF TGTGCCAGCAGCTTATTAGCGGGGCTCACCGGGGAGCTGTTTTTT
- - TRBJ2-7 TRBV5-1 CASSLAKGNEQYF TGCGCCAGCAGCTTGGCCAAGGGAAACGAGCAGTACTTC
- - TRBJ2-4 TRBV20-1 CSARLQNIQYF TGCAGTGCTAGACTCCAAAACATTCAGTACTTC
- TRBD2 TRBJ2-7 TRBV5-6 CASSLLLAGGSHEQYF TGTGCCAGCAGCTTGCTGTTAGCGGGAGGGTCCCACGAGCAGTACTTC
- TRBD2 TRBJ2-1 TRBV23-1 CASSQPGPAGVGSYNEQFF TGCGCCAGCAGTCAACCGGGACCGGCGGGAGTTGGCTCCTACAATGAGCAGTTCTTC
- - TRBJ2-1 TRBV11-3 CASSRRGSNEQFF TGTGCCAGCAGCCGGAGGGGGAGCAATGAGCAGTTCTTC
- - TRBJ1-1 TRBV2 CASSGDSSEAFF TGTGCCAGCAGTGGCGACTCGTCTGAAGCTTTCTTT
few TRBD2 TRBJ2-1 TRBV5-1 CASSLFPAGGNEQFF TGCGCCAGCAGCTTGTTTCCAGCGGGGGGCAATGAGCAGTTCTTC
- - TRBJ2-5 TRBV14 CASSQGRGKGETQYF TGTGCCAGCAGCCAGGGACGCGGGAAAGGGGAGACCCAGTACTTC
- - TRBJ1-4 TRBV5-1 CASSQGQPNEKLFF TGCGCCAGCAGCCAAGGGCAGCCTAATGAAAAACTGTTTTTT
- - TRBJ2-3 TRBV7-9 CASSPGMGVNTDTQYF TGTGCCAGCAGCCCTGGGATGGGAGTCAACACAGATACGCAGTATTTT
- - TRBJ2-1 TRBV2 CASDAGTFNEQFF TGTGCCAGCGACGCCGGGACCTTCAATGAGCAGTTCTTC
- - TRBJ2-7 TRBV19 CASKKRVDSYEQYF TGTGCCAGTAAAAAGCGGGTAGACTCCTACGAGCAGTACTTC
- - TRBJ2-1 TRBV7-2 CASSLGGWGGNEQFF TGTGCCAGCAGCTTAGGTGGTTGGGGTGGGAATGAGCAGTTCTTC
- TRBD1 TRBJ1-1 TRBV29-1 CSGEDRAERAEAFF TGCAGCGGGGAGGACAGGGCAGAGAGGGCTGAAGCTTTCTTT
- - TRBJ2-7 TRBV7-9 CASSLVTGSHEQYF TGTGCCAGCAGCTTAGTCACCGGGTCCCACGAGCAGTACTTC
few - TRBJ2-7 TRBV28 CASTPEGAGSYEQYF TGTGCCAGCACTCCGGAGGGGGCCGGCTCCTACGAGCAGTACTTC
once - TRBJ2-1 TRBV7-3 CASSLPGSSYNEQFF TGTGCCAGCAGCTTACCGGGGAGCTCCTACAATGAGCAGTTCTTC
- TRBD1 TRBJ1-1 TRBV30 CAREGTGGKAFF TGTGCCCGCGAAGGGACAGGGGGCAAAGCTTTCTTT
- - TRBJ2-3 TRBV27 CASSLQRYTDTQYF TGTGCCAGCAGTTTACAAAGGTACACAGATACGCAGTATTTT
once TRBD2 TRBJ2-5 TRBV18 CASSLGPGLAEETQYF TGTGCCAGCTCGCTAGGGCCGGGACTAGCGGAAGAGACCCAGTACTTC
- TRBD2 TRBJ2-1 TRBV5-1 CASSVTSAPELEQFF TGCGCCAGCAGCGTTACTAGCGCCCCAGAGCTTGAGCAGTTCTTC
- - TRBJ2-1 TRBV10-3 CAISPEVSYNEQFF TGTGCCATCAGTCCCGAAGTCTCCTACAATGAGCAGTTCTTC
- - TRBJ2-2 TRBV19 CASNQGLGTGELFF TGTGCCAGTAACCAGGGTTTAGGGACCGGGGAGCTGTTTTTT
- TRBD1 TRBJ1-2 TRBV7-9 CASSLNSAQGQGAGYGYTF TGTGCCAGCAGCCTAAATTCTGCCCAAGGACAGGGGGCGGGCTATGGCTACACCTTC
- TRBD1 TRBJ1-2 TRBV5-1 CASSVGQGEGGYTF TGCGCCAGCAGCGTGGGACAGGGGGAGGGCGGCTACACCTTC
- - TRBJ2-7 TRBV5-4 CASSLGRSYEQYF TGTGCCAGCAGCTTGGGCAGGTCCTACGAGCAGTACTTC
- - TRBJ1-5 TRBV7-6 CASSLGVNQPQHF TGTGCCAGCAGCTTGGGTGTGAATCAGCCCCAGCATTTT
- - TRBJ2-1 TRBV19 CASSGTRYNEQFF TGTGCCAGTAGTGGGACTCGGTACAATGAGCAGTTCTTC
- - TRBJ1-1 TRBV16 CASSQSPGLMNTEAFF TGTGCCAGCAGCCAATCACCAGGGCTGATGAACACTGAAGCTTTCTTT
- - TRBJ2-1 TRBV29-1 CSVEKSGSLGNEQFF TGCAGCGTTGAAAAATCCGGGAGTTTGGGGAATGAGCAGTTCTTC
- - TRBJ1-1 TRBV25-1 CASSDEGGGTEAFF TGTGCCAGCAGTGACGAAGGGGGAGGCACTGAAGCTTTCTTT
- - TRBJ1-4 TRBV5-4 CASSLAGGGGEKLFF TGTGCCAGCAGCTTGGCTGGGGGCGGTGGTGAAAAACTGTTTTTT
- TRBD1 TRBJ1-1 TRBV19 CASSVRTGGGTEAFF TGTGCCAGTAGTGTCCGGACAGGGGGAGGCACTGAAGCTTTCTTT
few - TRBJ2-3 TRBV6-1 CASSEWGGGTSTDTQYF TGTGCCAGCAGTGAATGGGGAGGAGGAACCAGCACAGATACGCAGTATTTT
- - TRBJ2-6 TRBV27 CASSLGGTFSGANVLTF TGTGCCAGCAGTTTAGGGGGAACGTTCTCTGGGGCCAACGTCCTGACTTTC
once - TRBJ1-1 TRBV5-5 CASSLGRNNMNTEAFF TGTGCCAGCAGCCTGGGACGGAATAACATGAACACTGAAGCTTTCTTT
- TRBD1 TRBJ2-2 TRBV10-3 CATRGSKQGASKNTGELFF TGTGCCACCCGGGGCTCGAAACAGGGGGCTTCTAAGAACACCGGGGAGCTGTTTTTT
- - TRBJ2-3 TRBV5-1 CASSLVSGSTDTQYF TGCGCCAGCAGCTTGGTTAGCGGCAGCACAGATACGCAGTATTTT
once TRBD2 TRBJ2-2 TRBV15 CATGEGLAVPSPGELFF TGTGCCACCGGCGAGGGACTAGCGGTTCCGAGCCCAGGGGAGCTGTTTTTT
- TRBD2 TRBJ2-5 TRBV29-1 CSVDSGLAGGPWTQYF TGCAGCGTGGATTCGGGACTAGCGGGAGGGCCGTGGACCCAGTACTTC
- TRBD1 TRBJ2-1 TRBV5-1 CASRRQGAQNEQFF TGCGCCAGCAGGAGACAGGGGGCACAAAATGAGCAGTTCTTC
few - TRBJ1-4 TRBV6-6 CASRDQRKLFF TGTGCCAGCAGAGACCAAAGAAAACTGTTTTTT
- - TRBJ2-6 TRBV15 CATSRDLGDRANVLTF TGTGCCACCAGCAGAGATCTCGGTGACAGGGCCAACGTCCTGACTTTC
- - TRBJ1-1 TRBV27 CASSLRRVNTEAFF TGTGCCAGCAGTTTAAGACGAGTAAACACTGAAGCTTTCTTT
- - TRBJ1-5 TRBV20-1 CSAGKGQPQHF TGCAGTGCTGGAAAGGGTCAGCCCCAGCATTTT
- TRBD2 TRBJ2-7 TRBV9 CASSVASGSYEQYF TGTGCCAGCAGCGTAGCTAGCGGGAGCTACGAGCAGTACTTC